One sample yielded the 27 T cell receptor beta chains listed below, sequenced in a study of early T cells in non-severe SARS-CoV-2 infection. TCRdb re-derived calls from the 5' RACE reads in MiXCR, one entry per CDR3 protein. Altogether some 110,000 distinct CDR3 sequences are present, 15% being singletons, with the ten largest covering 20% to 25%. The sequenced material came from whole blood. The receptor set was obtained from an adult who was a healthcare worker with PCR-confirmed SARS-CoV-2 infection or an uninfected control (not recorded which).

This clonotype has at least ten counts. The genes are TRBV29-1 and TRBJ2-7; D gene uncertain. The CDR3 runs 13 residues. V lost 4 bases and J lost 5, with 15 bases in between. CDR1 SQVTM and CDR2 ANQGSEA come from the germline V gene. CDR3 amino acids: CSVVGGELDEQYF. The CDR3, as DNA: TGCAGCGTTGTCGGTGGCGAATTGGACGAGCAGTACTTC.

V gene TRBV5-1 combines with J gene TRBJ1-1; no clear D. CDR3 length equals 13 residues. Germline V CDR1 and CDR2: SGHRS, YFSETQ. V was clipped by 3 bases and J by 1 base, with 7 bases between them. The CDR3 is CASSSAPNTEAFF. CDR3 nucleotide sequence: TGCGCCAGCAGCTCGGCCCCGAACACTGAAGCTTTCTTT.

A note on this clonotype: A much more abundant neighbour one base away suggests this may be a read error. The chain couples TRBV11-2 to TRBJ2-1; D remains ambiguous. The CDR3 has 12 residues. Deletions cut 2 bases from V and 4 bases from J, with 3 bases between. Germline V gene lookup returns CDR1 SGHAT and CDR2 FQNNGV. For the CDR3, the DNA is TGTGCCAGCAGCTTACAATACAATGAGCAGTTCTTC. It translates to CASSLQYNEQFF.

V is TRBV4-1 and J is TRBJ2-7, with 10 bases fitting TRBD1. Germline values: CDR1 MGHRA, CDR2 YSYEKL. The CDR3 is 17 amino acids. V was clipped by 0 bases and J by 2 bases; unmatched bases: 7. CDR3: CASSQDPWDRGAYEQYF. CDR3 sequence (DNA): TGCGCCAGCAGCCAAGATCCGTGGGACAGGGGTGCCTACGAGCAGTACTTC.

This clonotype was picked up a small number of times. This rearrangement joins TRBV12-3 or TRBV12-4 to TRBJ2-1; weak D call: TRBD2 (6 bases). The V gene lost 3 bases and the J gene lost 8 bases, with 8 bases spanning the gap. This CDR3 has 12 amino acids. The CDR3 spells CASSFAGHEQFF. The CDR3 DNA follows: TGTGCCAGCAGTTTCGCGGGGCATGAGCAGTTCTTC.

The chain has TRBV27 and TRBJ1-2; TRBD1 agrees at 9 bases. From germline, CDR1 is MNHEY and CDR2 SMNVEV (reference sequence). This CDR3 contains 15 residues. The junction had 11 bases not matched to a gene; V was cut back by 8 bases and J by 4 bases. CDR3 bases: TGTGCCAGCGGACCCGGGACAGGGTACACCTATGGCTACACCTTC. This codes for CASGPGTGYTYGYTF.

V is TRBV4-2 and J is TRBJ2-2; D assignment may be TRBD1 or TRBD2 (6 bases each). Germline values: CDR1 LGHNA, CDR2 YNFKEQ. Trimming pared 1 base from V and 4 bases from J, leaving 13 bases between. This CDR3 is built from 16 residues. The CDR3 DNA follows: TGTGCCAGCAGCCAAGGTTACAGGGAGGTCACCGGGGAGCTGTTTTTT. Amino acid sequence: CASSQGYREVTGELFF.

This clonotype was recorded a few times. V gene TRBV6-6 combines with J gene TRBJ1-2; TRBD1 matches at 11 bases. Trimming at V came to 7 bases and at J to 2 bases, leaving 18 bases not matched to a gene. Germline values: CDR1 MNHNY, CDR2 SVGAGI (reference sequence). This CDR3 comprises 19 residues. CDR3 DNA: TGTGCCAGCATCCCTGTGCCCCCGGACAGGGGGCCCTTAAACTATGGCTACACCTTC. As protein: CASIPVPPDRGPLNYGYTF.

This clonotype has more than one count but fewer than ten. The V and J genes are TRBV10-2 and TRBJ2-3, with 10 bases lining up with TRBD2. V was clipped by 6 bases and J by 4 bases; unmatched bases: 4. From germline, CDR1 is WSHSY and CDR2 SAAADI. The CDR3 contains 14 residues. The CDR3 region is CASREGLAPDTQYF. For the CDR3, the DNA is TGCGCCAGCAGGGAGGGACTAGCGCCAGATACGCAGTATTTT.

CDR3 in DNA: TGTGCCAGCAGGCCCCGGGACAGATATTTACAGCAGTACTTC. It codes for CASRPRDRYLQQYF. J is TRBJ2-7 and V is TRBV2, with 7 bases that match TRBD1. CDR1 is SNHLY and CDR2 is FYNNEI in the germline V gene. V shed 6 bases and J 8 bases; nucleotides not matched to a gene: 13. The CDR3 is made up of 14 amino acids. The whole variable domain, filled in from reference TRBV2 and TRBJ2-7, reads EPEVTQTPSHQVTQMGQEVILRCVPISNHLYFYWYRQILGQKVEFLVSFYNNEISEKSEIFDDQFSVERPDGSNFTLKIRSTKLEDSAMYFCASRPRDRYLQQYFGPGTRLTVT.

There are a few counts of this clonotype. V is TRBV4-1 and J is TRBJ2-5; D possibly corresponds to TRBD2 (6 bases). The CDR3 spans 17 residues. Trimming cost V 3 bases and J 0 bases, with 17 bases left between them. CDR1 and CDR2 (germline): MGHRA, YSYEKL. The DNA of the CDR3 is TGCGCCAGCAGCCACCTTCCCGGGGGTCTGGACCAAGAGACCCAGTACTTC. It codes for CASSHLPGGLDQETQYF.

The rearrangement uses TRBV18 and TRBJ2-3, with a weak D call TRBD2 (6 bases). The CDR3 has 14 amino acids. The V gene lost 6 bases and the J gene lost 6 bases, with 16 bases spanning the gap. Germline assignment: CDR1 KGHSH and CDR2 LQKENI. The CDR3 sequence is CASSGLGPADTQYF. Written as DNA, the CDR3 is TGTGCCAGCTCGGGACTGGGCCCAGCCGATACGCAGTATTTT.

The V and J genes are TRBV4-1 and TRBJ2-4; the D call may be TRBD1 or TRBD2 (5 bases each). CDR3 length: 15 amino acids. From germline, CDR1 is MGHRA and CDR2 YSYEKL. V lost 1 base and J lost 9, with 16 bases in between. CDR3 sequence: CASSQGATVEGIQYF. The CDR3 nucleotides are TGCGCCAGCAGCCAAGGAGCGACAGTCGAGGGCATTCAGTACTTC.

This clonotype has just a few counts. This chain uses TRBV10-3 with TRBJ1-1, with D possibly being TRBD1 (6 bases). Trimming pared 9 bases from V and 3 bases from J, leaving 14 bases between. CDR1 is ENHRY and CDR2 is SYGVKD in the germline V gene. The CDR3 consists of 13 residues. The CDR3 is CAIHREGDTEAFF. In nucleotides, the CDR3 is TGTGCCATACACAGGGAAGGGGACACTGAAGCTTTCTTT.

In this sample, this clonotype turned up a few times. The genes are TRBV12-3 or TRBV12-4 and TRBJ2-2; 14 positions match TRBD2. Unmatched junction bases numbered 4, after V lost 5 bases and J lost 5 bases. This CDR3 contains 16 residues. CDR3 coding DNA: TGTGCCAGCAGTCCCGGGACTAGCGGGGGAACCGGGGAGCTGTTTTTT. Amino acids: CASSPGTSGGTGELFF.

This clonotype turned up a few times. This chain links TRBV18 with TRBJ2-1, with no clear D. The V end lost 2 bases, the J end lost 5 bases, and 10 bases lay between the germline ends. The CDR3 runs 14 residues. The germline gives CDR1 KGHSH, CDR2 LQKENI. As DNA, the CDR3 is TGTGCCAGCTCACCATCCACCTTAAACAATGAGCAGTTCTTC. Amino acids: CASSPSTLNNEQFF.

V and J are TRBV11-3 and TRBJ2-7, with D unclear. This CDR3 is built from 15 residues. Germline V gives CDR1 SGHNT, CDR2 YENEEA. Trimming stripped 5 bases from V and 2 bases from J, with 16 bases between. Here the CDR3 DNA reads TGTGCCAGCAGCGAACGGTCGGGCCAGGCCTACGAGCAGTACTTC. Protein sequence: CASSERSGQAYEQYF.

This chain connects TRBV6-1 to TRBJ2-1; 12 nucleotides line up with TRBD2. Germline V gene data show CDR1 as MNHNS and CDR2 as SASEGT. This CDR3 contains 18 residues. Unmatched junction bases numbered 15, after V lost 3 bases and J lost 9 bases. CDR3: CASSDQPFLAGGLAEQFF. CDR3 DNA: TGTGCCAGCAGTGACCAACCCTTTCTAGCGGGGGGGCTGGCTGAGCAGTTCTTC.

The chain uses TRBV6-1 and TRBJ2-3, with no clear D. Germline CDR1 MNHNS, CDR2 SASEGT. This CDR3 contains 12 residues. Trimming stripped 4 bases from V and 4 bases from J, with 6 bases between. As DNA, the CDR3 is TGTGCCAGCAGTGCGGCCTCAGATACGCAGTATTTT. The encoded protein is CASSAASDTQYF.

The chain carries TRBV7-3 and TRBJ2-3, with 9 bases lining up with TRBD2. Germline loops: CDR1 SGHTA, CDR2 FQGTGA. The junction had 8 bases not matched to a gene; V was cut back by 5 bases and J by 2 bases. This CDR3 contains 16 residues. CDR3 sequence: CASSRGQRGATDTQYF. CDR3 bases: TGTGCCAGCAGCCGAGGCCAGCGGGGGGCCACAGATACGCAGTATTTT.

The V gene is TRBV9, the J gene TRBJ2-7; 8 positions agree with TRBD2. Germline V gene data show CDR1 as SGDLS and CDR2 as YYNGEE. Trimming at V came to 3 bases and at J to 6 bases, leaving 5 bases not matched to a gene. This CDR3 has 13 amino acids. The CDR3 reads CASSGTSPGEQYF. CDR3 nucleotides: TGTGCCAGCAGCGGGACTAGCCCGGGCGAGCAGTACTTC.

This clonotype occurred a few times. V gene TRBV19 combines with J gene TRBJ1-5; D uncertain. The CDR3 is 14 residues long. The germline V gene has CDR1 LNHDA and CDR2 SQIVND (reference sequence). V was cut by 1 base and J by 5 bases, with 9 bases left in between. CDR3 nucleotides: TGTGCCAGTAGTATAGGGGCAGGCGATCAGCCCCAGCATTTT. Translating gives CASSIGAGDQPQHF.

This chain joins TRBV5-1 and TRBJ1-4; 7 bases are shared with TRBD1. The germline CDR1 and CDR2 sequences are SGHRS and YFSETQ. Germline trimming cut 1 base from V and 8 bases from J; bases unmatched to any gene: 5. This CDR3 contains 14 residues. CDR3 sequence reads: CASSLKGGGEKLFF. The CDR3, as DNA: TGCGCCAGCAGCTTGAAAGGGGGCGGGGAAAAACTGTTTTTT.

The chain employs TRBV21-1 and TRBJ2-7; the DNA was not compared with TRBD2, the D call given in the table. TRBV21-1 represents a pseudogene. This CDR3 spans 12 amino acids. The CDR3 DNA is TGTGCCAGCAGCAAAGCTGGGCCGTCTCAGTACTTC. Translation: CASSKAGPSQYF.

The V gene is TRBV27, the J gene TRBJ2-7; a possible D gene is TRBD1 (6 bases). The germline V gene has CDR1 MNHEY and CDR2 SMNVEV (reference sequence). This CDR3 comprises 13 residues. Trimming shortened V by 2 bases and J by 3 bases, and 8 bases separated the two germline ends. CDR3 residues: CASSLQGNYEQYF. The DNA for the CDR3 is TGTGCCAGCAGTTTACAGGGGAACTACGAGCAGTACTTC.

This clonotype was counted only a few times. The CDR3 protein is CASSQDGGSSYNEQFF. CDR3 DNA: TGTGCCAGCAGCCAAGACGGGGGTAGCTCCTACAATGAGCAGTTCTTC. The V call is TRBV14, the J call TRBJ2-1; a possible D gene is TRBD2 (6 bases). V lost 0 bases and J 0 bases, leaving 9 bases between the germline ends. The CDR3 length is 16 residues. Germline V CDR1 and CDR2: SGHDN, FVKESK.

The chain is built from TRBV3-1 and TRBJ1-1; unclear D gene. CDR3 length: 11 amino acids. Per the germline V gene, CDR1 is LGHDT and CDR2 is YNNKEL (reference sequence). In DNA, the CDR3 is TGTGGCACGTCATTGAACACTGAAGCTTTCTTT. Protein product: CGTSLNTEAFF.